This is a list of T cell receptor beta chains from one sample in a study of blood T cell repertoires in COVID-19. TCRdb keeps only in-frame clones here, not all; method: immunoSEQ multiplex PCR. The sample lists 250,000 or so clones, more than 85% occurring once. Sequenced input: peripheral blood. These receptors came from a woman in her sixties or seventies with COVID-19, enrolled during active disease. Both conserved end residues are part of each CDR3. D genes are given only for firm matches. A clone size is listed for some rows: how often the clone was seen (once, few, many), or a class if it is expanded.

J: TRBJ2-2; size: NA; V: TRBV6-2/TRBV6-3; D: TRBD2; length: 16; CDR3: CASSPLAGGNTGELFF; DNA: TGTGCCAGCAGCCCTCTAGCGGGGGGTAACACCGGGGAGCTGTTTTTT
J: TRBJ2-5; size: NA; V: TRBV10-2; D: TRBD2; length: 17; CDR3: CASSGTSGRVGGETQYF; DNA: TGCGCCAGCTCCGGGACTAGCGGGAGGGTTGGAGGAGAGACCCAGTACTTC
J: TRBJ2-1; size: NA; V: TRBV7-3; D: TRBD2; length: 16; CDR3: CASSLTGTSGNNEQFF; DNA: TGTGCCAGCAGCTTAACGGGGACTAGCGGTAACAATGAGCAGTTCTTC
J: TRBJ2-5; size: NA; V: TRBV5-1; D: NA; length: 14; CDR3: CASSSTGYQETQYF; DNA: TGCGCCAGCAGCTCGACTGGGTACCAAGAGACCCAGTACTTC
J: TRBJ1-2; size: NA; V: TRBV28; D: NA; length: 14; CDR3: CASTTRVARYGYTF; DNA: TGTGCCAGCACCACTCGGGTCGCCCGCTATGGCTACACCTTC
J: TRBJ1-4; size: NA; V: TRBV28; D: TRBD1; length: 17; CDR3: CASSPRGRGATNEKLFF; DNA: TGTGCCAGCAGTCCTCGGGGCAGGGGGGCAACTAATGAAAAACTGTTTTTT
J: TRBJ1-1; size: many; V: TRBV5-5; D: NA; length: 17; CDR3: CASSLIVTETMNTEAFF; DNA: TGTGCCAGCAGCTTGATCGTCACGGAGACTATGAACACTGAAGCTTTCTTT
J: TRBJ1-2; size: NA; V: TRBV4-1; D: NA; length: 14; CDR3: CASSQVSQNYGYTF; DNA: TGCGCCAGCAGCCAAGTTTCACAGAACTATGGCTACACCTTC
J: TRBJ1-5; size: NA; V: TRBV6-5; D: NA; length: 15; CDR3: CASSLEGHSNQPQHF; DNA: TGTGCCAGCAGCCTCGAGGGCCATAGCAATCAGCCCCAGCATTTT
J: TRBJ2-7; size: NA; V: TRBV23-1; D: NA; length: 13; CDR3: CASSRASWYEQYF; DNA: TGCGCCAGCAGTCGCGCTTCATGGTACGAGCAGTACTTC
J: TRBJ2-2; size: NA; V: TRBV10-3; D: TRBD2; length: 15; CDR3: CATRSGSYRDGELFF; DNA: TGTGCCACCAGAAGCGGGAGCTACAGGGACGGGGAGCTGTTTTTT
J: TRBJ1-2; size: NA; V: TRBV9; D: TRBD1; length: 15; CDR3: CASSPSDRGHYGYTF; DNA: TGTGCCAGCAGCCCGTCGGACAGGGGGCATTATGGCTACACCTTC
J: TRBJ2-5; size: NA; V: TRBV4-1; D: NA; length: 12; CDR3: CASSQQGGTQYF; DNA: TGCGCCAGCAGCCAACAGGGAGGGACCCAGTACTTC
J: TRBJ2-2; size: once; V: TRBV30; D: NA; length: 14; CDR3: CACMGGGNTGELFF; DNA: TGTGCCTGTATGGGGGGTGGTAACACCGGGGAGCTGTTTTTT